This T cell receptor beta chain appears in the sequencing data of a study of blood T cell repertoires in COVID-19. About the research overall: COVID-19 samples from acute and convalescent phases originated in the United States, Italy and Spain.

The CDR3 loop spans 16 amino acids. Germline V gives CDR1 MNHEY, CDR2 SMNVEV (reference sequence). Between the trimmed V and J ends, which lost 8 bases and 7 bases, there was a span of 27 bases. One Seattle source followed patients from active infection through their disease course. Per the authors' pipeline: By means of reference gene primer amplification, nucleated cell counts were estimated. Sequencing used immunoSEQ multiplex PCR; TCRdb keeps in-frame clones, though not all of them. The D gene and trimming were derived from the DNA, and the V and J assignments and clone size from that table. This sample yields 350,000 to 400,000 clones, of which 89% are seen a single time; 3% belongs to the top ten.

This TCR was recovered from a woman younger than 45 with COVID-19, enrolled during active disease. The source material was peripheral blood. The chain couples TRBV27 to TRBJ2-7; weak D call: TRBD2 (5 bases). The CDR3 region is CASPLNPGSPAWEQYF. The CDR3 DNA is TGTGCCAGCCCCCTCAACCCGGGGAGCCCAGCCTGGGAGCAGTACTTC.